These T cell receptor beta chains were read from a single sample in a study of cytomegalovirus exposure and HLA in healthy donors. Libraries were prepared by immunoSEQ multiplex PCR; TCRdb keeps only in-frame clonotypes and omits some of them. The table records roughly 180,000 clones, 75% of them present only once. Material for sequencing was PBMCs. Receptors originate from a male donor in good health and CMV-seronegative. CDR3s include the opening cysteine and the closing phenylalanine or tryptophan. D genes are given only for firm matches. Rows may omit the clone size; those that give it use once, few, many or a size class.

>TRBV6-1|NA|TRBJ2-1|NA
CASSEERPNNEQFF
TGTGCCAGCAGTGAAGAGCGACCCAACAATGAGCAGTTCTTC
>TRBV2|NA|TRBJ1-4|NA
CASSEGEGGAKLFF
TGTGCCAGCAGTGAAGGTGAAGGGGGGGCAAAACTGTTTTTT
>TRBV2|NA|TRBJ1-2|TRBD1
CASWLRQDRGDNYGYTF
TGTGCCAGCTGGCTTCGCCAGGACAGGGGAGATAACTATGGCTACACCTTC
>TRBV4-2|few|TRBJ1-2|TRBD1
CASSQTSGQSRGYTF
TGTGCCAGCAGCCAGACCTCGGGACAGTCTCGAGGCTACACCTTC
>TRBV30|NA|TRBJ1-6|NA
CAWSSLNRAPLHF
TGTGCCTGGAGTTCCCTAAACCGGGCACCCCTCCACTTT
>TRBV4-1|NA|TRBJ1-2|NA
CASSQAHQANYGYTF
TGCGCCAGCAGCCAAGCCCACCAGGCTAACTATGGCTACACCTTC
>TRBV28|NA|TRBJ1-5|NA
CASSGRTIASNQPQHF
TGTGCCAGCAGTGGGAGGACCATCGCTAGCAATCAGCCCCAGCATTTT
>TRBV11-3|once|TRBJ2-1|NA
CASSFRGEQFF
TGTGCCAGCAGCTTTCGGGGGGAGCAGTTCTTC
>TRBV30|NA|TRBJ1-5|NA
CAWSVGRVSPQHF
TGTGCCTGGAGTGTAGGGCGGGTATCGCCCCAGCATTTT
>TRBV19|NA|TRBJ1-1|NA
CASSIGRALNTEAFF
TGTGCCAGTAGTATTGGGAGGGCCTTGAACACTGAAGCTTTCTTT
>TRBV2|NA|TRBJ1-3|NA
CASRGGRGSGLTGNTIYF
TGTGCCAGCAGAGGTGGCAGGGGCTCCGGATTAACTGGAAACACCATATATTTT
>TRBV19|few|TRBJ2-4|TRBD1
CASSKQGGAAKNIQYF
TGTGCCAGTTCAAAACAGGGGGGAGCGGCCAAAAACATTCAGTACTTC
>TRBV28|NA|TRBJ2-7|TRBD1
CASRLGQGTYEQYF
TGTGCCAGCAGGCTGGGACAGGGGACCTACGAGCAGTACTTC
>TRBV7-9|NA|TRBJ2-7|TRBD1
CASSGPTTGGVYEQYF
TGTGCCAGCAGTGGACCGACGACAGGGGGAGTTTACGAGCAGTACTTC
>TRBV7-9|NA|TRBJ2-5|NA
CASSLVQETQYF
TGTGCCAGCAGCTTAGTTCAGGAGACCCAGTACTTC
>TRBV6-1|NA|TRBJ1-5|NA
CASSEATRGVQPQHF
TGTGCCAGCAGTGAAGCAACCCGGGGGGTGCAGCCCCAGCATTTT
>TRBV28|NA|TRBJ1-5|TRBD1
CAIGGQVLQQPQHF
TGTGCCATCGGGGGACAGGTCCTTCAACAGCCCCAGCATTTT
>TRBV7-8|NA|TRBJ1-2|TRBD1
CASSREGTDYGYTF
TGTGCCAGCAGCCGAGAGGGGACAGACTATGGCTACACCTTC
>TRBV30|NA|TRBJ2-1|TRBD2
CAWSRGGSPNEQFF
TGTGCCTGGAGTCGCGGGGGATCCCCCAATGAGCAGTTCTTC
>TRBV7-2|NA|TRBJ1-5|TRBD1
CASQRQGRSNQPQHF
TGTGCCAGCCAGAGACAGGGGCGTAGCAATCAGCCCCAGCATTTT
>TRBV6-5|NA|TRBJ1-5|NA
CATKGGGNQPQHF
TGTGCCACCAAGGGAGGGGGCAATCAGCCCCAGCATTTT
>TRBV28|NA|TRBJ1-5|TRBD1
CASTMQGAYQPQHF
TGTGCCAGCACCATGCAGGGGGCTTATCAGCCCCAGCATTTT
>TRBV9|NA|TRBJ2-5|TRBD1
CASSVEGTAIETQYF
TGTGCCAGCAGCGTAGAAGGGACAGCGATAGAGACCCAGTACTTC
>TRBV19|NA|TRBJ1-5|TRBD1
CASSIIGQGVRQPQHF
TGTGCCAGTAGTATAATAGGACAGGGGGTACGACAGCCCCAGCATTTT
>TRBV10-3|NA|TRBJ2-7|NA
CAISDRTYEQYF
TGTGCCATCAGTGACAGGACCTACGAGCAGTACTTC